Presented here are 4 T cell receptor beta chains from one specimen sequenced in a study of CD8+CD57+ T cells in acquired aplastic anemia. Both TCR beta VDJ combination and CDR3 sequence profiling were carried out. Genomic DNA was the template for this profiling. Each CDR3 protein gets one entry after TCRdb re-called the reads with MiXCR. The data show hundreds of thousands of distinct CDR3 sequences, about two thirds seen once. The sample was sorted CD4+, CD8+, or CD8+CD57+ T cells (not recorded which) from PBMCs. The receptors stem from a human donor in good health, serving as a control.

A remark on this clonotype: One end of the junction is discordant with germline, which a read error may explain. The V call is TRBV7-2, the J call TRBJ1-5, with D possibly TRBD1 on 6 matching bases. CDR3 length: 14 amino acids. CDR1 and CDR2 from the germline V gene are SGHTA and FQGNSA. CDR3 sequence reads: CASSPGVGGHPQHF. CDR3 nucleotides: TGTGCCAGTAGTCCAGGGGTAGGGGGTCACCCCCAGCACTTT.

On this clonotype itself: No conserved phenylalanine or tryptophan is present at the end of the CDR3, so a read error is the likely explanation. Because the CDR3's place on the DNA is in doubt, the DNA is left out and the CDR3 is given as listed by TCRdb. The chain carries TRBV7-8 and TRBJ1-6; the D call TRBD1 from the table was never checked on the DNA. In germline, CDR1 is SGHVS, CDR2 FQNEAQ. The CDR3 totals 13 residues, both ends included. CDR3 protein: CASSLETGKSPHH.

In this sample, this clonotype turned up once. Germline is not matched at one junction end, which may reflect a read error. This chain connects TRBV7-2 to TRBJ2-3; TRBD2 matches at 7 bases. CDR1 SGHTA and CDR2 FQGNSA come from the germline V gene. This CDR3 comprises 16 residues. The CDR3 DNA sequence: TGTGCCAGCAGCTTAGAGGGTGCAGCCGGACTAGATTCGCAGTATTTT. Residues: CASSLEGAAGLDSQYF.

The J gene is TRBJ1-1, the V gene TRBV10-3; no firm D call. The V gene's germline CDR1 is ENHRY and CDR2 SYGVKD. The CDR3 runs to 15 residues. Trimming left V 5 bases short and J 10 bases short, with 23 bases between. The CDR3: CAISPDPGMNTRAFF. The DNA of the CDR3 is TGTGCCATCAGTCCCGACCCGGGAATGAACACTAGAGCTTTCTTT.